A selection of T cell receptor beta chains follows, all from one sample in a study of blood T cell repertoires in COVID-19. Clones were read by immunoSEQ multiplex PCR, and TCRdb kept only the in-frame ones, dropping some. This table holds some 240,000 clones, over 70% found once. Sequencing was done on a sample of peripheral blood. Receptors were obtained from a woman between 65 and 79 years old with COVID-19, enrolled during active disease. Each CDR3 is given without its conserved first and last residue. D genes are given only for firm matches.

j_call v_call d_call cdr3_aa
TRBJ1-6 TRBV18 TRBD1 ASSPPGQGYSPLH
TRBJ1-1 TRBV7-3 TRBD1 ASSPGKQGAEAF
TRBJ2-3 TRBV5-1 TRBD1 ASSLIRTGVTDTQY
TRBJ2-7 TRBV6-2/TRBV6-3 NA ASSWLRPSYEQY
TRBJ2-1 TRBV11-3 TRBD1 ASSLGTGKQF
TRBJ2-1 TRBV11-1 NA ASSLTSPSHEDEQF
TRBJ1-1 TRBV4-3 NA ASSQFTGMNTEAF
TRBJ2-1 TRBV7-6 NA ASSPQYGSYNEQF
TRBJ2-7 TRBV11-2 TRBD2 ASSLSSGRSEQY
TRBJ1-2 TRBV7-3 NA ASSLDGHFYT
TRBJ1-6 TRBV12-3/TRBV12-4 NA ASTINSPLH
TRBJ2-5 TRBV4-3 TRBD2 ASSRGTSVQETQY
TRBJ2-7 TRBV27 TRBD1 ASSERQGADREQY
TRBJ2-7 TRBV7-2 NA ASSPMTVNEQY
TRBJ1-6 TRBV7-9 NA ASNYWENSPLH
TRBJ2-5 TRBV5-1 TRBD1 ASSRDRGRQETQY
TRBJ2-1 TRBV25-1 TRBD1 ASSGQGNWYEQF
TRBJ1-1 TRBV5-1 NA ASSLASIGNTEAF
TRBJ1-1 TRBV23-1 NA ALIRQLRYTEAF
TRBJ2-7 TRBV6-5 NA ASSYSRVRTTYEQY
TRBJ1-4 TRBV2 NA ASSPRGRTNEKLF
TRBJ2-7 TRBV15 TRBD2 ATSRDRLAGAEQY
TRBJ1-4 TRBV30 NA AWSLAPTNEKLF
TRBJ1-5 TRBV19 TRBD1 ASREQGIEQPQH
TRBJ2-7 TRBV19 NA ASSKGLSVDEQY
TRBJ1-2 TRBV18 NA ASSPNWGGYGYT
TRBJ1-1 TRBV19 TRBD1 ASSRDRRLYKNTEAF
TRBJ2-3 TRBV24-1 NA ATSGRSTDTQY
TRBJ1-2 TRBV4-3 TRBD1 ASSQDTSGTGLNGYT
TRBJ2-1 TRBV7-3 TRBD2 ASSLYHRTSGSNEQF
TRBJ1-3 TRBV9 NA ATSRGLSGNTIY
TRBJ2-7 TRBV9 NA ASRSLQTGTYEQY
TRBJ2-7 TRBV28 TRBD2 ASKSLAGLYEQY
TRBJ2-7 TRBV10-1 NA ASSGEEELYEQY
TRBJ1-2 TRBV6-5 TRBD1 ASSQYRGLAYGYT
TRBJ2-2 TRBV2 NA ASSEQGSGELF
TRBJ2-7 TRBV6-5 TRBD2 ASKLAGGPYEQY
TRBJ2-2 TRBV14 TRBD1 ASSQEVQGAPTGELF
TRBJ1-2 TRBV30 NA AWSVGQLYGYT
TRBJ2-5 TRBV6-4 NA ASSDSPGEETQY
TRBJ1-5 TRBV24-1 TRBD1 ATSAAGGRNQPQH
TRBJ1-2 TRBV7-3 TRBD1 ASSPYSTGLFGYT
TRBJ1-5 TRBV6-5 NA ASSTGINQPQH
TRBJ2-7 TRBV5-4 TRBD2 ASSLSGGPYEQY
TRBJ2-2 TRBV29-1 NA SALIARGPGAGELF
TRBJ1-2 TRBV2 TRBD1 ASSETSGTGEGGYT
TRBJ2-1 TRBV30 NA AWSVSGTGNSYNEQF
TRBJ2-3 TRBV19 TRBD1 ASTPDRGADTQY
TRBJ2-2 TRBV28 TRBD2 ASSFVLAGLLTGELF
TRBJ1-5 TRBV6-2/TRBV6-3 NA ASSKQGHSNQPQH
TRBJ1-4 TRBV7-9 NA ASSEDSGGEKLF
TRBJ2-2 TRBV7-3 TRBD1 ASSPRQGIPGELF
TRBJ1-2 TRBV5-1 NA ASSSRTGGADGYT
TRBJ2-3 TRBV10-1 NA ASSEPCGTSTDTQY
TRBJ2-7 TRBV10-3 NA AISGPGYPTYEQY
TRBJ1-4 TRBV19 NA ASSASGKGGEKLF
TRBJ2-7 TRBV19 TRBD2 ASSKLAGVGYEQY
TRBJ1-1 TRBV23-1 TRBD1 ASSPWTGNTEAF
TRBJ2-1 TRBV19 NA ASSIGGPNNEQF